This T cell receptor (beta chain) comes out of a study of T cells in localized non-small cell lung cancer. Study-wide findings and caveats: Heterogeneity remains possible, as sequencing covered one tumor region only. Longer overall survival accompanied higher blood T cell density. In adjacent lung, a median about 50 of the top 100 tumor clones were found.

Germline V CDR1 and CDR2: DFQATT, SNEGSKA (reference sequence). The CDR3 loop spans 11 amino acids. The V and J ends lost 2 bases and 5 bases respectively, with 6 bases between them. Generated by immunoSEQ multiplex PCR, the TCRdb table keeps only in-frame clones and is missing some. The sample has about 24,000 clones; approximately 83% are singletons. With respect to this clone: The antigen remains undetermined.

The sample here was PBMCs, taken before any cancer treatment. This sequence originates from a man aged 40 to 70 with stage II lung adenocarcinoma. V is TRBV20-1 and J is TRBJ1-1; D gene uncertain. CDR3 nucleotides: TGCAGTGCTAGATGGGGTACTGAAGCTTTCTTT. Protein product: CSARWGTEAFF.